These 14 T cell receptor beta chains originate from one sample sequenced in a study of blood T cell repertoires in COVID-19. Here immunoSEQ multiplex PCR was the method, and the copy in TCRdb shows in-frame clones only, minus some. Among 300,000 to 400,000 clones listed, more than 85% were seen once. The sequenced sample was PBMCs or T cells enriched from blood (not recorded which). These receptors all come from a young woman who had been exposed to COVID-19.

The chain has TRBV11-2 and TRBJ2-1, with D perhaps TRBD2 (7 bases). The ends were cut back, 2 bases at V and 0 bases at J, with 17 bases in the middle. The CDR3 runs 18 residues. Germline CDR1 is SGHAT and CDR2 is FQNNGV. The DNA for the CDR3 is TGTGCCAGCAGCTTAAGAGAGGGGGGGGTGTCCTCCTACAATGAGCAGTTCTTC. Translating it yields CASSLREGGVSSYNEQFF. Complete variable domain (other parts from reference TRBV11-2 and TRBJ2-1): EAGVAQSPRYKIIEKRQSVAFWCNPISGHATLYWYQQILGQGPKLLIQFQNNGVVDDSQLPKDRFSAERLKGVDSTLKIQPAKLEDSAVYLCASSLREGGVSSYNEQFFGPGTRLTVL.

The chain links TRBV19 to TRBJ2-1; D unclear. Trimming took 5 bases from V and 0 from J, leaving 11 bases between them. CDR3 length: 15 amino acids. CDR1 and CDR2 from the germline V gene are LNHDA and SQIVND (reference sequence). The CDR3 nucleotides read TGTGCCAGTAGTCCGTTCAGAAGCTCCTACAATGAGCAGTTCTTC. Amino acid sequence: CASSPFRSSYNEQFF.

This chain uses TRBV7-9 with TRBJ1-2; 7 positions match TRBD1. J gave up 4 bases and V 5 bases, and 10 bases lay outside the gene matches. CDR3 length: 15 residues. CDR1 is SEHNR and CDR2 is FQNEAQ in the germline V gene (reference sequence). The CDR3 loop is CASSLGRGQGYGYTF. CDR3 bases: TGTGCCAGCAGCCTCGGAAGGGGGCAGGGCTATGGCTACACCTTC.

V gene TRBV10-3 combines with J gene TRBJ2-1; 9 nucleotides align to TRBD2. There are 17 residues in the CDR3. J was trimmed by 0 bases and V by 8 bases; bases with no gene match: 11. Germline lookup yields CDR1 ENHRY and CDR2 SYGVKD. CDR3 residues: CAIGFSGGPSSYNEQFF. The CDR3 nucleotides read TGTGCCATCGGCTTTAGCGGGGGCCCAAGCTCCTACAATGAGCAGTTCTTC.

The chain uses TRBV18 and TRBJ2-4; 9 positions agree with TRBD1. The V and J ends lost 4 bases and 8 bases, in that order; junction bases with no gene match: 9. This CDR3 comprises 15 residues. CDR1 and CDR2 (germline): KGHSH, LQKENI. The CDR3, as DNA: TGTGCCAGCTCACTTTCTCCGGGACAGGGTGACATTCAGTACTTC. It codes for CASSLSPGQGDIQYF.

The V call is TRBV5-1, the J call TRBJ1-1, with D tentatively TRBD1 (5 bases). The CDR3 is 13 residues long. V gave up 6 bases and J gave up 1 base, with 10 bases separating them. Germline V gene data show CDR1 as SGHRS and CDR2 as YFSETQ. CDR3: CASTRQPNTEAFF. The DNA of the CDR3 is TGCGCCAGCACCCGACAGCCGAACACTGAAGCTTTCTTT. Supplemented by reference TRBV5-1 and TRBJ1-1, the full variable domain reads KAGVTQTPRYLIKTRGQQVTLSCSPISGHRSVSWYQQTPGQGLQFLFEYFSETQRNKGNFPGRFSGRQFSNSRSEMNVSTLELGDSALYLCASTRQPNTEAFFGQGTRLTVV.

The chain joins TRBV11-2 to TRBJ1-5; D ambiguous. Germline assignment: CDR1 SGHAT and CDR2 FQNNGV. Trimming took off 4 bases at V and 3 bases at J, with 13 bases between the two ends. CDR3 length: 15 amino acids. The CDR3 region is CASSSGVTSNQPQHF. CDR3 DNA sequence: TGTGCCAGCAGCTCAGGCGTGACCTCCAATCAGCCCCAGCATTTT.

The chain joins TRBV7-2 to TRBJ2-6; unclear D gene. This CDR3 comprises 17 residues. Looked up from germline, CDR1 is SGHTA and CDR2 is FQGNSA. Trimming took 1 base from V and 0 from J, leaving 10 bases between them. The CDR3 sequence: CASSLVVLVSGANVLTF. The CDR3 DNA reads TGTGCCAGCAGCTTAGTAGTATTGGTCTCTGGGGCCAACGTCCTGACTTTC.

The rearrangement links TRBV7-8 to TRBJ2-7, with 8 bases identical to TRBD1. V gave up 3 bases and J gave up 2 bases; unmatched junction bases: 12. Germline-derived CDR1 and CDR2 are SGHVS and FQNEAQ. The CDR3 length is 17 residues. The CDR3 reads CASSFRPGTGSTYEQYF. CDR3 nucleotides: TGTGCCAGCAGCTTTCGACCCGGGACAGGCTCAACCTACGAGCAGTACTTC.

This chain joins TRBV19 and TRBJ1-5; no clear D gene. V lost 2 bases and J lost 8, with 10 bases in between. CDR1 LNHDA and CDR2 SQIVND come from the germline V gene (reference sequence). The CDR3 is 13 amino acids. The CDR3 DNA sequence: TGTGCCAGTAGTATATGGAGGGAGGAGCCCCAGCATTTT. Its translation: CASSIWREEPQHF.

The chain joins TRBV3-1 (or the pseudogene TRBV3-2) to TRBJ1-2; tentative D call: TRBD1 (5 bases). The germline CDR1 and CDR2 sequences are LGHDT and YNNKEL (reference sequence). The germline V and J ends were trimmed by 1 base and 2 bases, with 8 bases remaining between them. This CDR3 spans 14 amino acids. The CDR3 DNA reads as TGTGCCAGCAGCCAAGCTGCAGGGAACTATGGCTACACCTTC. Protein sequence: CASSQAAGNYGYTF.

The V gene is TRBV7-9, the J gene TRBJ1-4; D not certain. The CDR3 loop spans 13 amino acids. V shed 6 bases and J shed 8 bases, with 13 bases lying between them. CDR1 SEHNR and CDR2 FQNEAQ come from the germline V gene (reference sequence). The CDR3 reads CASRDNRKEKLFF. The CDR3 DNA reads TGTGCCAGCAGAGACAACAGAAAAGAAAAACTGTTTTTT.

This sequence joins TRBV6-6 and TRBJ1-1, with a weak D call TRBD1 (5 bases). Deletions cut 3 bases from V and 4 bases from J, with 18 bases between. Per the germline V gene, CDR1 is MNHNY and CDR2 is SVGAGI (reference sequence). The CDR3 is made up of 16 amino acids. In nucleotides, the CDR3 is TGTGCCAGCAGTTATCGGCAGGGAAAGGGTGGCACTGAAGCTTTCTTT. It is translated as CASSYRQGKGGTEAFF.

The rearrangement uses TRBV7-9 and TRBJ1-3; D ambiguous. The ends were cut back, 5 bases at V and 1 base at J, with 12 bases in the middle. This CDR3 spans 15 amino acids. Germline V CDR1 and CDR2: SEHNR, FQNEAQ (reference sequence). The DNA for the CDR3 is TGTGCCAGCAGCATAGACCGGGAATCTGGAAACACCATATATTTT. It yields the protein CASSIDRESGNTIYF.